The 16 T cell receptor beta chains below come from one sample, sequenced in a study of T cells in Graves' hyperthyroidism and ophthalmopathy. Regions amplified from RNA transcripts were the TCR beta CDR3 regions. RT-PCR in the first round (using the HTBI primer set) targeted the TCR CDR3. MiXCR, applied by TCRdb to the multiplex PCR reads, yields one record per CDR3 protein. The sample has some 700,000 distinct CDR3 sequences; around a sixth are singletons. The specimen was blood. All receptors come from a man aged 45 to 65 with Graves' hyperthyroidism.

This clonotype was found many times. V and J are TRBV10-1 and TRBJ2-7, with D tentatively TRBD1 (7 bases). Germline lookup yields CDR1 WNHNN and CDR2 SYGVQD (reference sequence). CDR3 length: 14 residues. The germline V and J ends were trimmed by 4 bases and 3 bases, with 13 bases remaining between them. This CDR3 is CASSGGDSGYEQYF. CDR3 sequence (DNA): TGCGCCAGCAGTGGGGGGGACAGCGGCTACGAGCAGTACTTC.

This clonotype showed up many times. CDR3 sequence: CASGSGLAANEQFF. The CDR3 DNA is TGTGCTAGTGGTTCCGGACTAGCGGCCAATGAGCAGTTCTTC. This chain connects TRBV12-5 to TRBJ2-1, with TRBD2 matching 10 bases. The CDR3 runs to 14 residues. Germline loops: CDR1 LGHNT, CDR2 FRNRAP. With 4 bases clipped from V and 6 bases from J, the junction kept 3 bases outside the gene matches.

The chain employs TRBV30 and TRBJ1-5; D might be TRBD1 (5 bases). This CDR3 contains 12 residues. Germline CDR1 and CDR2: GTSNPN and SVGIG (reference sequence). Trimming stripped 7 bases from V and 4 bases from J, with 11 bases between. The CDR3 reads CAFGGGNQPQHF. The DNA for the CDR3 is TGTGCCTTTGGGGGGGGGAATCAGCCCCAGCATTTT.

This clonotype showed up just a few times. The chain is built from TRBV18 and TRBJ2-7; 10 nucleotides agree with TRBD2. Germline V lookup: CDR1 KGHSH, CDR2 LQKENI. Trimming at V came to 3 bases and at J to 6 bases, leaving 11 bases not matched to a gene. The CDR3 is made up of 16 amino acids. CDR3 sequence reads: CASSPFGGLAVGEQYF. The CDR3 nucleotides are TGTGCCAGCTCACCCTTCGGAGGACTAGCGGTGGGCGAGCAGTACTTC.

This clonotype has more than one count but fewer than ten. This chain links TRBV20-1 with TRBJ2-7, with no clear D. Germline V gene sequence: CDR1 DFQATT, CDR2 SNEGSKA (reference sequence). This CDR3 region has 14 residues. Trimming shortened V by 0 bases and J by 3 bases, and 12 bases separated the two germline ends. The CDR3 is CSARDIRRDYEQYF. CDR3 bases: TGCAGTGCTAGAGATATCAGAAGAGACTACGAGCAGTACTTC.

The chain couples TRBV14 to TRBJ2-2, with 10 bases identical to TRBD1. The CDR3 spans 16 residues. V shed 3 bases and J 5 bases; nucleotides not matched to a gene: 6. CDR1 and CDR2 (germline): SGHDN, FVKESK. CDR3 amino acids: CASSQIWGQGTGELFF. CDR3 DNA: TGTGCCAGCAGCCAGATTTGGGGACAGGGGACCGGGGAGCTGTTTTTT.

This clonotype was detected ten times or more. The chain carries TRBV2 and TRBJ2-3, with 8 nucleotides matching TRBD2. Germline loops: CDR1 SNHLY, CDR2 FYNNEI. This CDR3 spans 15 amino acids. Trimming removed 5 bases from V and 0 bases from J; junction bases left unmatched: 4. CDR3 sequence: CASSSSGGSTDTQYF. Written as DNA, the CDR3 is TGTGCCAGCAGTTCCAGCGGGGGTAGCACAGATACGCAGTATTTT.

In this sample, this clonotype turned up a few times. This chain uses TRBV6-1 with TRBJ2-5; tentatively, D is TRBD1 or TRBD2 (5 bases each). Germline CDR1 is MNHNS and CDR2 is SASEGT. With 5 bases removed from V and 5 bases from J, the gap between germline ends came to 18 bases. The CDR3 loop spans 15 amino acids. DNA of the CDR3: TGTGCCAGCAGTACTAGGGGTATCCTGGGGGAGACCCAGTACTTC. This gives the protein CASSTRGILGETQYF.

This clonotype was counted ten times or more. The chain couples TRBV30 to TRBJ2-7; 9 nucleotides agree with TRBD2. This CDR3 contains 14 residues. The germline CDR1 and CDR2 sequences are GTSNPN and SVGIG (reference sequence). The J segment lost 3 bases and the V segment lost 3 bases, leaving 6 bases of the junction unmatched. The CDR3 coding sequence is TGTGCCTGGAGGGGCTGGCGGGAGGGCTACGAGCAGTACTTC. It encodes CAWRGWREGYEQYF.

The chain recombines TRBV29-1 with TRBJ2-1; 10 bases match TRBD2. Germline assignment: CDR1 SQVTM and CDR2 ANQGSEA. The length of the CDR3 is 13 residues. Losses at the gene ends were 5 bases for V and 8 bases for J; bases not matched to a gene: 6. Written as DNA, the CDR3 is TGCAGCGTTAGAGCGGGAGGGCCCCATGAGCAGTTCTTC. Its translation is CSVRAGGPHEQFF.

The CDR3 loop is CASSHPPRTGEKLFF. CDR3 nucleotides: TGTGCCAGCAGTCACCCCCCCAGGACGGGTGAAAAACTGTTTTTT. J is TRBJ1-4 and V is TRBV6-1; D ambiguous. Trimming removed 5 bases at V and 7 bases at J, with 17 bases between. The CDR3 length is 15 residues. Germline V gene lookup returns CDR1 MNHNS and CDR2 SASEGT.

The sample holds a few counts of this clonotype. A much larger clonotype is one base distant, so this may be a read error. This sequence joins TRBV28 and TRBJ2-2, with D tentatively TRBD1 (5 bases). The CDR3 length is 12 residues. Germline CDR1 MDHEN, CDR2 SYDVKM. The ends were cut back, 7 bases at V and 3 bases at J, with 6 bases in the middle. CDR3 DNA: TGTGCCAGCACCAGGGACACCGGGGAGCTGTTTTTT. It encodes CASTRDTGELFF.

Ten or more counts support this clonotype. This chain links TRBV28 with TRBJ1-4, with D possibly TRBD1 on 5 matching bases. CDR1 and CDR2 from the germline V gene are MDHEN and SYDVKM. The CDR3 has 13 residues. Trimming removed 3 bases at V and 8 bases at J, with 10 bases between. The CDR3 sequence is CASSLLTEEKLFF. The CDR3 DNA reads TGTGCCAGCAGTTTGTTGACAGAGGAAAAACTGTTTTTT.

This clonotype was detected many times. The chain is built from TRBV28 and TRBJ2-1; 9 bases map to TRBD2. This CDR3 contains 16 residues. Germline CDR1 and CDR2: MDHEN and SYDVKM. V shed 3 bases, J shed 7 bases, and the junction held 10 bases outside the gene matches. The CDR3 protein is CASSLPRGLALNEQFF. CDR3 bases: TGTGCCAGCAGTTTGCCTAGGGGACTAGCTTTAAATGAGCAGTTCTTC.

The chain joins TRBV11-2 to TRBJ2-1; D is possibly TRBD2 (5 bases). Germline V gene sequence: CDR1 SGHAT, CDR2 FQNNGV. The CDR3 totals 13 residues. Trimming removed 0 bases at V and 12 bases at J, with 12 bases between. The CDR3 reads CASSLDEGSWQFF. Written as DNA, the CDR3 is TGTGCCAGCAGCTTAGATGAGGGAAGTTGGCAGTTCTTC.

In its sample, this clonotype was seen many times. The genes are TRBV28 and TRBJ2-4; 11 nucleotides align to TRBD2. Unmatched junction bases numbered 24, after V lost 8 bases and J lost 0 bases. The germline gives CDR1 MDHEN, CDR2 SYDVKM. This CDR3 is built from 22 residues. CDR3 amino acids: CASPPSSGQLLAGVLAKNIQYF. The CDR3 DNA sequence: TGTGCCAGCCCTCCCTCCTCCGGACAGTTACTAGCGGGAGTTTTAGCCAAAAACATTCAGTACTTC.